The rows below give T cell receptor beta chains drawn from one sample of a study of monozygotic twins with inflammatory bowel disease. TCRdb re-called the 5' RACE reads, yielding one record per CDR3 amino acid sequence without DNA. The table for this sample gives 150,000 to 200,000 distinct CDR3 sequences. The specimen was blood. These receptors were obtained from a human donor with ulcerative colitis or Crohn's disease, or a healthy co-twin of an affected twin (not recorded which). CDR3s include the opening cysteine and the closing phenylalanine or tryptophan. Each record gives: CDR3 protein, V gene, J gene.

CSVLGQGFTEAFF	TRBV29-1	TRBJ1-1
CATIGAGAPAPYEQYF	TRBV10-2	TRBJ2-7
CASRPPGQVYEQYF	TRBV28	TRBJ2-7
CASSQDRTEGYEQYF	TRBV3-1	TRBJ2-7
CASSQLGFYEQYF	TRBV5-4	TRBJ2-7
CASSAFESSYNSPLHF	TRBV25-1	TRBJ1-6
CASSQAPQGNYGYTF	TRBV18	TRBJ1-2
CASSLGLPPTYEQYF	TRBV7-2	TRBJ2-7
CASSGRLAGSNTGELFF	TRBV7-6	TRBJ2-2
CASGANTGELFF	TRBV3-1	TRBJ2-2
CASSLYGAGELFF	TRBV5-1	TRBJ2-2
CATSDLGDEKLFF	TRBV24-1	TRBJ1-4
CASSPRTNSRSSYNEQFF	TRBV4-3	TRBJ2-1
CASSELAPYEQYF	TRBV2	TRBJ2-7
CSARSGPGNTIYF	TRBV20-1	TRBJ1-3
CASSSEWTSGGNNEQFF	TRBV5-6	TRBJ2-1
CATSRDPSGQETQYF	TRBV15	TRBJ2-5
CAHGDGQTFNYGYTF	TRBV30	TRBJ1-2
CASRGLAGEQFF	TRBV27	TRBJ2-1
CASSLDQGLNTEAFF	TRBV12-3/TRBV12-4	TRBJ1-1
CASSQDGASGGHGYTF	TRBV3-1	TRBJ1-2
CSVEDGVDSGNTIYF	TRBV29-1	TRBJ1-3
CSAIDTSGRDNEQFF	TRBV20-1	TRBJ2-1
CASSSQAGATGELFF	TRBV11-2	TRBJ2-2
CASSELGTQYF	TRBV25-1	TRBJ2-3
CASSLADRGRTEAFF	TRBV5-1	TRBJ1-1
CASSLYAPATNEKLFF	TRBV27	TRBJ1-4
CASSNGGIQETQYF	TRBV5-1	TRBJ2-5
CASSSQFGTGTYEQYF	TRBV27	TRBJ2-7
CASSDLRELFF	TRBV28	TRBJ2-2
CASSFGGGEKLFF	TRBV12-3/TRBV12-4	TRBJ1-4
CASSSRPYEQYF	TRBV12-3/TRBV12-4	TRBJ2-7
CASSQDSTGEGYEQYF	TRBV4-3	TRBJ2-7
CSAPGGSVNSNQPQHF	TRBV20-1	TRBJ1-5
CSARPSKNIQYF	TRBV20-1	TRBJ2-4
CASSHDRVTANYGYTF	TRBV4-1	TRBJ1-2
CASSLVGEETQYF	TRBV5-6	TRBJ2-5
CASRAENQPQHF	TRBV7-9	TRBJ1-5
CASSPSMETQYF	TRBV7-2	TRBJ2-5
CATRRHVWDEQFF	TRBV27	TRBJ2-1
CASSVATPGQGAGELFF	TRBV9	TRBJ2-2
CASQGSQKSSPLHF	TRBV10-3	TRBJ1-6
CASSLTSSGSDYNEQFF	TRBV5-1	TRBJ2-1
CSVEVGQGYEQYF	TRBV29-1	TRBJ2-7
CASRAEGNEQFF	TRBV5-1	TRBJ2-1
CASSSARTGGGNEQFF	TRBV7-2	TRBJ2-1
CASSLGQAEREKLFF	TRBV5-1	TRBJ1-4
CASSSGTGRTEAFF	TRBV5-1	TRBJ1-1
CASTQGAYGYTF	TRBV9	TRBJ1-2
CSARDGRENQPQHF	TRBV20-1	TRBJ1-5
CASTQAVPLHGYTF	TRBV12-3/TRBV12-4	TRBJ1-2
CASSARQGAQPQHF	TRBV28	TRBJ1-5
CASYDPGDTDTQYF	TRBV28	TRBJ2-3